Following are 32 T cell receptor beta chains from one sample sequenced in a study of blood T cell repertoires in COVID-19. Some clones are missing from TCRdb's copy, which holds only in-frame ones; the method was immunoSEQ multiplex PCR. The repertoire includes about 29,000 clones, around 92% of them detected once, and approximately 3.4% sits in the top ten. Sequenced sample: peripheral blood. All receptors derive from a human donor in a cohort sampled during active COVID-19.

The gene calls are TRBV6-2 or TRBV6-3 and TRBJ1-1; no definite D call. This CDR3 is built from 13 residues. Germline CDR1 reads MNHEY; CDR2 reads SVGEGT. With 4 bases removed from V and 0 bases from J, the gap between germline ends came to 6 bases. CDR3 residues: CASSSGLNTEAFF. The CDR3 region has the DNA TGTGCCAGCAGTTCAGGCCTGAACACTGAAGCTTTCTTT.

The gene calls are TRBV5-5 and TRBJ2-7; perhaps TRBD1 as D (5 bases). Germline V CDR1 and CDR2: SGHKS, YYEKEE (reference sequence). The CDR3 spans 16 residues. Trimming left V 0 bases short and J 3 bases short, with 16 bases between. CDR3 region: CASSLGGRQVHYEQYF. CDR3 bases: TGTGCCAGCAGCTTGGGGGGCCGACAAGTACACTACGAGCAGTACTTC.

The chain joins TRBV19 to TRBJ1-5; D is unclear. Trimming left V 2 bases short and J 2 bases short, with 16 bases between. The CDR3 runs to 17 residues. Germline V gene data show CDR1 as LNHDA and CDR2 as SQIVND (reference sequence). This CDR3 is CASSISGGVLGNQPQHF. The CDR3 DNA reads TGTGCCAGTAGTATAAGTGGAGGAGTCTTAGGCAATCAGCCCCAGCATTTT. The complete variable domain, with remaining parts taken from reference TRBV19 and TRBJ1-5, reads DGGITQSPKYLFRKEGQNVTLSCEQNLNHDAMYWYRQDPGQGLRLIYYSQIVNDFQKGDIAEGYSVSREKKESFPLTVTSAQKNPTAFYLCASSISGGVLGNQPQHFGDGTRLSIL.

This sequence joins TRBV10-3 and TRBJ2-3; 12 bases are a match to TRBD2. The CDR3 totals 16 residues. CDR1 and CDR2 from the germline V gene are ENHRY and SYGVKD. Trimming cost V 7 bases and J 4 bases; bases outside gene matches: 9. CDR3 residues: CAITSRTSGDSDTQYF. CDR3 nucleotide sequence: TGTGCCATCACCTCCCGGACTAGCGGGGATTCAGATACGCAGTATTTT.

The chain employs TRBV6-5 and TRBJ2-7; 7 nucleotides agree with TRBD2. Germline CDR1 and CDR2: MNHEY and SVGAGI. This CDR3 spans 14 amino acids. With 6 bases clipped from V and 5 bases from J, the junction kept 10 bases outside the gene matches. The CDR3 DNA reads as TGTGCCAGCAGCCTGGGACTAAGGGTGGACGAGCAGTACTTC. Translated: CASSLGLRVDEQYF.

The V and J genes are TRBV7-2 and TRBJ2-7, with 9 bases aligning to TRBD2. The ends lost 5 bases at V and 2 bases at J; junction bases unmatched: 10. CDR1 is SGHTA, CDR2 FQGNSA, per germline. This CDR3 has 16 residues. As DNA, the CDR3 is TGTGCCAGCAGCCCGCACGGCGCGGGGGGGGCCTACGAGCAGTACTTC. Protein product: CASSPHGAGGAYEQYF.

The rearrangement links TRBV10-2 to TRBJ2-7, with 7 bases identical to TRBD2. Germline CDR1 reads WSHSY; CDR2 reads SAAADI. CDR3 length equals 14 residues. The V and J ends lost 6 bases and 5 bases, in that order; junction bases with no gene match: 10. CDR3 residues: CASRGGTGGDEQYF. CDR3 nucleotides: TGCGCCAGCAGGGGGGGGACCGGCGGCGACGAGCAGTACTTC.

CDR3 region: CASSKQGGNSPLHF. In DNA, the CDR3 is TGCGCCAGCAGCAAACAGGGTGGTAATTCACCCCTCCACTTT. The V call is TRBV5-1, the J call TRBJ1-6; the D gene is possibly TRBD1 (6 bases). The CDR3 runs 14 residues. V was pared by 4 bases and J by 6 bases, with 11 bases between. Germline assignment: CDR1 SGHRS and CDR2 YFSETQ.

J is TRBJ2-5 and V is TRBV7-2; D possibly corresponds to TRBD2 (5 bases). V lost 5 bases, J lost 4 bases, and 14 bases lay in between. The CDR3 extends over 14 amino acids. The germline gives CDR1 SGHTA, CDR2 FQGNSA. CDR3 sequence reads: CASSITSSVETQYF. In DNA form, the CDR3 reads TGTGCCAGCAGCATCACTAGTTCTGTAGAGACCCAGTACTTC.

The V and J genes are TRBV12-5 and TRBJ2-5; maybe TRBD1 (5 bases). Germline V gene data show CDR1 as LGHNT and CDR2 as FRNRAP. The CDR3 is made up of 16 amino acids. The V end lost 2 bases, the J end lost 4 bases, and 17 bases lay between the germline ends. CDR3 sequence: CASGLSPHRRPETQYF. The CDR3, as DNA: TGTGCTAGTGGTTTGTCCCCCCACAGGCGTCCAGAGACCCAGTACTTC.

The CDR3 protein is CASSYSSGLGEAFF. For the CDR3, the DNA is TGTGCCAGCAGTTACTCCAGCGGGTTGGGTGAAGCTTTCTTT. This chain uses TRBV6-5 with TRBJ1-1; D unclear. In germline, CDR1 is MNHEY, CDR2 SVGAGI. CDR3 length: 14 residues. Trimming removed 0 bases at V and 7 bases at J, with 12 bases between.

The sample holds one count of this clone. This chain joins TRBV13 and TRBJ2-7, with a tentative D call TRBD1 (5 bases). Germline CDR1 is PRHDT and CDR2 is FYEKMQ (reference sequence). CDR3 length equals 14 residues. The germline V and J ends were trimmed by 10 bases and 2 bases, with 18 bases remaining between them. The CDR3 reads CATCSEGEPYEQYF. The CDR3 region has the DNA TGTGCCACCTGTAGTGAAGGGGAACCCTACGAGCAGTACTTC.

V gene TRBV5-6 combines with J gene TRBJ1-5; maybe TRBD1 (5 bases). The CDR3 is 15 residues long. The V gene lost 3 bases and the J gene lost 5 bases, with 15 bases spanning the gap. Germline loops: CDR1 SGHDT, CDR2 YYEEEE. This CDR3 is CASSSFDMTDQPQHF. The CDR3 nucleotides are TGTGCCAGCAGCTCCTTCGATATGACAGATCAGCCCCAGCATTTT.

The chain has TRBV4-3 and TRBJ2-5; 11 bases fit TRBD2. Per the germline V gene, CDR1 is LGHNA and CDR2 is YSLEER. The CDR3 covers 16 residues. The V segment lost 3 bases and the J segment 1 base; nucleotides outside the gene matches: 4. The CDR3 DNA is TGCGCCAGCAGCCAGGGACTAGCGGACCTCCAAGAGACCCAGTACTTC. Protein product: CASSQGLADLQETQYF.

The V call is TRBV7-8, the J call TRBJ2-5, with a tentative D call TRBD2 (7 bases). With 6 bases removed from V and 5 bases from J, the gap between germline ends came to 22 bases. Germline CDR1 and CDR2: SGHVS and FQNEAQ. The CDR3 contains 16 residues. DNA of the CDR3: TGTGCCAGCAGTGTTGAGGAGGGGGGGCCCTGGGAGACCCAGTACTTC. Amino acids: CASSVEEGGPWETQYF.

The chain combines TRBV19 with TRBJ2-5; the match to TRBD1 covers 10 bases. Trimming cost V 5 bases and J 3 bases; bases outside gene matches: 0. This CDR3 contains 13 residues. The V gene's germline CDR1 is LNHDA and CDR2 SQIVND (reference sequence). This chain's CDR3 is CASSGTGEETQYF. The CDR3 DNA is TGTGCCAGTAGTGGGACAGGGGAAGAGACCCAGTACTTC. The full variable domain, with the rest looked up from reference TRBV19 and TRBJ2-5, is DGGITQSPKYLFRKEGQNVTLSCEQNLNHDAMYWYRQDPGQGLRLIYYSQIVNDFQKGDIAEGYSVSREKKESFPLTVTSAQKNPTAFYLCASSGTGEETQYFGPGTRLLVL.

This clone has just a few counts. The chain uses TRBV21-1 and TRBJ2-7; the listed D gene, TRBD1, was not tested against the DNA. TRBV21-1 is termed a pseudogene. The CDR3 has 15 amino acids. The CDR3 protein is CASSHRDRGPYEQYF. The CDR3 nucleotides read TGTGCCAGCAGCCACCGGGACAGGGGACCTTACGAGCAGTACTTC.

The chain is built from TRBV7-2 and TRBJ2-5; 11 bases line up with TRBD1. Looked up from germline, CDR1 is SGHTA and CDR2 is FQGNSA. The CDR3 is 15 residues long. Trimming took 6 bases from V and 1 from J; bases not matched to a gene: 4. The CDR3 sequence is CASSRTGGFQETQYF. The DNA for the CDR3 is TGTGCCAGCAGTCGGACAGGGGGCTTCCAAGAGACCCAGTACTTC.

The chain combines TRBV7-9 with TRBJ2-5; D perhaps matches TRBD1 (5 bases). Germline V CDR1 and CDR2: SEHNR, FQNEAQ (reference sequence). The V and J ends lost 4 bases and 1 base respectively, with 10 bases between them. This CDR3 is built from 14 residues. The DNA for the CDR3 is TGTGCCAGCAGCTCCGCGACAGTCCAAGAGACCCAGTACTTC. It encodes CASSSATVQETQYF.

The V and J genes are TRBV18 and TRBJ2-7; TRBD1 aligns across 8 bases. CDR3 length equals 13 residues. The V gene's germline CDR1 is KGHSH and CDR2 LQKENI. With 4 bases clipped from V and 2 bases from J, the junction kept 1 base outside the gene matches. CDR3 in DNA: TGTGCCAGCTCACGGGACAGGACCTACGAGCAGTACTTC. The encoded protein is CASSRDRTYEQYF.

V and J are TRBV2 and TRBJ2-7; 7 nucleotides agree with TRBD1. CDR3 length: 13 amino acids. Per germline, CDR1 SNHLY and CDR2 FYNNEI. The trim removed 6 bases at V and 2 bases at J, leaving 4 bases unmatched. This CDR3 reads CASSGQVPYEQYF. Here the CDR3 DNA reads TGTGCCAGCAGCGGACAGGTGCCCTACGAGCAGTACTTC. The whole variable domain, remainder taken from reference TRBV2 and TRBJ2-7, is EPEVTQTPSHQVTQMGQEVILRCVPISNHLYFYWYRQILGQKVEFLVSFYNNEISEKSEIFDDQFSVERPDGSNFTLKIRSTKLEDSAMYFCASSGQVPYEQYFGPGTRLTVT.

As DNA, the CDR3 is TGTGCCAGCAGCTCCTCCGGGACAGCCTATGGCTACACCTTC. It translates to CASSSSGTAYGYTF. This chain connects TRBV7-9 to TRBJ1-2; 7 nucleotides match TRBD1. Unmatched junction bases numbered 6, after V lost 4 bases and J lost 4 bases. Germline CDR1 is SEHNR and CDR2 is FQNEAQ (reference sequence). This CDR3 comprises 14 residues.

The V call is TRBV4-2, the J call TRBJ1-1, with D possibly TRBD1 on 5 matching bases. Germline values: CDR1 LGHNA, CDR2 YNFKEQ. Trimming took 5 bases from V and 4 from J, leaving 11 bases between them. The CDR3 contains 13 residues. The CDR3 loop reads CASSEAQGTEAFF. The CDR3 bases are TGTGCCAGCAGCGAAGCCCAGGGCACTGAAGCTTTCTTT.

This rearrangement joins TRBV4-2 to TRBJ2-7; 10 bases line up with TRBD2. Germline V gene data show CDR1 as LGHNA and CDR2 as YNFKEQ. The CDR3 is 15 residues long. V gave up 3 bases and J gave up 1 base; unmatched junction bases: 3. CDR3 DNA sequence: TGTGCCAGCAGCCAGGTAGCGGGGGGATCCTACGAGCAGTACTTC. Translated, it gives CASSQVAGGSYEQYF.

The chain has TRBV19 and TRBJ2-2, with D possibly TRBD1 on 5 matching bases. The V gene lost 3 bases and the J gene lost 5 bases, with 13 bases spanning the gap. CDR3 length: 15 residues. Germline V gene data show CDR1 as LNHDA and CDR2 as SQIVND (reference sequence). The CDR3 here is CASSILQGRTGELFF. CDR3 coding DNA: TGTGCCAGTAGTATCCTCCAGGGTCGGACCGGGGAGCTGTTTTTT.

The chain combines TRBV5-1 with TRBJ2-7, with 7 nucleotides matching TRBD1. V trimming: 0 bases; J trimming: 3 bases; junction bases outside the gene matches: 9. Looked up from germline, CDR1 is SGHRS and CDR2 is YFSETQ. This CDR3 is built from 16 residues. The CDR3 DNA is TGCGCCAGCAGCTTGGATGGGGACAGAGAAGACTACGAGCAGTACTTC. Translation gives CASSLDGDREDYEQYF.

The chain has TRBV4-1 and TRBJ2-3; no firm D call. Germline V CDR1 and CDR2: MGHRA, YSYEKL. This CDR3 contains 12 residues. The germline V and J ends were trimmed by 3 bases and 6 bases, with 7 bases remaining between them. Here the CDR3 reads CASSQEWDTQYF. The CDR3 bases are TGCGCCAGCAGCCAGGAGTGGGATACGCAGTATTTT.

The chain links TRBV7-2 to TRBJ1-1; TRBD1 matches 11 bases. This CDR3 contains 19 residues. CDR1 SGHTA and CDR2 FQGNSA come from the germline V gene. The V segment lost 5 bases and the J segment 1 base; nucleotides outside the gene matches: 15. CDR3 in amino acids: CASSTRTGGAGVRNTEAFF. In DNA form, the CDR3 reads TGTGCCAGCAGCACCCGGACAGGGGGCGCAGGAGTCCGGAACACTGAAGCTTTCTTT.

This clone was seen only once. The CDR3 DNA reads as TGTGCCAGCAGCCAAGATCTTGACAGAACAAATCAGCCCCAGCATTTT. Protein sequence: CASSQDLDRTNQPQHF. This chain joins TRBV3-1 (or the pseudogene TRBV3-2) and TRBJ1-5; weak D call: TRBD1 (5 bases). This CDR3 region has 16 residues. Trimming shortened V by 0 bases and J by 4 bases, and 13 bases separated the two germline ends. CDR1 LGHDT and CDR2 YNNKEL come from the germline V gene (reference sequence).

The chain couples TRBV5-6 to TRBJ2-7, with TRBD2 matching 8 bases. J was trimmed by 2 bases and V by 3 bases; bases with no gene match: 4. From germline, CDR1 is SGHDT and CDR2 YYEEEE. This CDR3 has 14 residues. The CDR3: CASSSTSVTYEQYF. The CDR3, as DNA: TGTGCCAGCAGCTCGACTAGCGTGACCTACGAGCAGTACTTC.

The chain links TRBV11-2 to TRBJ1-2; 10 nucleotides match TRBD1. V lost 5 bases to trimming and J lost 8 bases; unmatched junction nucleotides: 5. There are 13 residues in the CDR3. Germline CDR1 and CDR2: SGHAT and FQNNGV. The CDR3 region is CASSPRDRGGYTF. CDR3 DNA sequence: TGTGCCAGCAGCCCTCGGGACAGGGGAGGCTACACCTTC.

This rearrangement joins TRBV7-2 to TRBJ2-7; D may be TRBD1 (5 bases). In germline, CDR1 is SGHTA, CDR2 FQGNSA. The CDR3 contains 16 residues. Trimming took off 3 bases at V and 0 bases at J, with 15 bases between the two ends. In DNA, the CDR3 is TGTGCCAGCAGCTTTCCCGGACACCCGAGCTCCTACGAGCAGTACTTC. It codes for CASSFPGHPSSYEQYF.